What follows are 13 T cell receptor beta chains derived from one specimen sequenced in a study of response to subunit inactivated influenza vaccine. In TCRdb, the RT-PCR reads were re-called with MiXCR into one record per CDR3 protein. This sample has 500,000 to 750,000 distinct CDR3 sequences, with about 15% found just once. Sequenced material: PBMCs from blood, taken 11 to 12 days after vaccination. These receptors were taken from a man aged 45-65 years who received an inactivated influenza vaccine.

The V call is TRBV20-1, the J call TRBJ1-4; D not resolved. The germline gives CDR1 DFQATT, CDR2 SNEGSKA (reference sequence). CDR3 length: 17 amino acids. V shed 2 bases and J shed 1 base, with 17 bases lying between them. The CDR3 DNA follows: TGCAGTGCTAGACCGTTGGACGGAGCGAGAACTAATGAAAAACTGTTTTTT. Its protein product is CSARPLDGARTNEKLFF.

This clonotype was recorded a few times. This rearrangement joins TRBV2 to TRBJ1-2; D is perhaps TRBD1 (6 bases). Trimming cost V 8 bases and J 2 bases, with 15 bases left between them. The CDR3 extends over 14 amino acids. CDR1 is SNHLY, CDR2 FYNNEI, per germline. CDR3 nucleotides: TGTGCCAGCCTTCTTGGGGGCTCGAACTATGGCTACACCTTC. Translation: CASLLGGSNYGYTF.

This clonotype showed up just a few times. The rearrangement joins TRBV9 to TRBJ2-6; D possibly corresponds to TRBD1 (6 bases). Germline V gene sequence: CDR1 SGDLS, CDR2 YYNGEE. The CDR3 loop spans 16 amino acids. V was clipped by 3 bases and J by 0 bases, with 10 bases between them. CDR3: CASSGTASSGANVLTF. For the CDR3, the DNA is TGTGCCAGCAGCGGGACAGCGAGCTCTGGGGCCAACGTCCTGACTTTC.

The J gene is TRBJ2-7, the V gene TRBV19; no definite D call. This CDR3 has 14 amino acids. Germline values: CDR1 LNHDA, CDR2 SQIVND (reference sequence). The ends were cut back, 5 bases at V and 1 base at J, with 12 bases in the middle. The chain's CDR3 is CASSVGPASYEQYF. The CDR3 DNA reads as TGTGCCAGTAGTGTAGGTCCGGCTTCCTACGAGCAGTACTTC.

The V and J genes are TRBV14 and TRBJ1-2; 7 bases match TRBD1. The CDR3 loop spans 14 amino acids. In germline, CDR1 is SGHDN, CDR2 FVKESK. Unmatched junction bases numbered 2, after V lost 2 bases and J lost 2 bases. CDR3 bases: TGTGCCAGCAGCCAATCGACAGGGAACTATGGCTACACCTTC. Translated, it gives CASSQSTGNYGYTF.

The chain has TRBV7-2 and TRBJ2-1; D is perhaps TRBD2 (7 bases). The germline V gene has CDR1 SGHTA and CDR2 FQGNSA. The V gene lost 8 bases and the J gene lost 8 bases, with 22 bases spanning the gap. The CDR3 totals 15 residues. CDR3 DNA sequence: TGTGCCAGCGGGACAACCGGGGGGAGGGTTGATGAGCAGTTCTTC. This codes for CASGTTGGRVDEQFF.

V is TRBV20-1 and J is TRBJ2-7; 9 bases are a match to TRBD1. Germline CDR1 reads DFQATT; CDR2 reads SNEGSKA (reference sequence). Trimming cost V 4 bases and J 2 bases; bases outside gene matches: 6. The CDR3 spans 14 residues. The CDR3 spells CSAKAGTGPYEQYF. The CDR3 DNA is TGCAGTGCTAAAGCCGGGACAGGGCCCTACGAGCAGTACTTC.

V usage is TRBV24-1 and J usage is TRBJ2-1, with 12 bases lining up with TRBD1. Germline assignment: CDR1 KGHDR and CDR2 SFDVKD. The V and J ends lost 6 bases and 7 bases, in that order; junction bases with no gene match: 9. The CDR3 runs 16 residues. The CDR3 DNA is TGTGCCACCAGTAGAACCGGGACAGGGGGCGGAAATGAGCAGTTCTTC. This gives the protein CATSRTGTGGGNEQFF.

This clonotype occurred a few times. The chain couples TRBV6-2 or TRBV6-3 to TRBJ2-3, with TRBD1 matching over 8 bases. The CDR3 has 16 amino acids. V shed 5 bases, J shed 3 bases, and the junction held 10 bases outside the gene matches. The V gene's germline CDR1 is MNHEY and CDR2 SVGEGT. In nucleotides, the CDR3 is TGTGCCAGCAGTCTCATGCGAGGACAGGGAACAGATACGCAGTATTTT. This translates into CASSLMRGQGTDTQYF.

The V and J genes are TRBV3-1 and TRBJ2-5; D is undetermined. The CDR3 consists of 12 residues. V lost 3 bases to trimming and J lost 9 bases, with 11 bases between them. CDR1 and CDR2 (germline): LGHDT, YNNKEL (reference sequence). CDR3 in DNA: TGTGCCAGCAGCCAGACAAGGGCAGCCCAGTACTTC. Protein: CASSQTRAAQYF.

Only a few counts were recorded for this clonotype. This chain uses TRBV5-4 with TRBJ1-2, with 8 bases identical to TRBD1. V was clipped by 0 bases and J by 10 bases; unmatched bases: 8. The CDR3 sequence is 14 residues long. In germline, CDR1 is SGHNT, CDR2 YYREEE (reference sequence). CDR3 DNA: TGTGCCAGCAGCTTGGCCCAGGGGGCTCTCGACTACACCTTC. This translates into CASSLAQGALDYTF.

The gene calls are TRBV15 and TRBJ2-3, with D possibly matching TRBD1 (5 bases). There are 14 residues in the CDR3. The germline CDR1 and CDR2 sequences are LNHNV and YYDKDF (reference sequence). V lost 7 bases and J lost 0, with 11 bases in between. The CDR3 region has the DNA TGTGCCACCAAGGGGCCTACTAGCACAGATACGCAGTATTTT. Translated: CATKGPTSTDTQYF.

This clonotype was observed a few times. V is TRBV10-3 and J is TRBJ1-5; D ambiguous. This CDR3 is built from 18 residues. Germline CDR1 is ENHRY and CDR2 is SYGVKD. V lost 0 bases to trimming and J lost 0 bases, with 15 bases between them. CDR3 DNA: TGTGCCATCAGTGAGTCAGAACTGTCACTTTATAGCAATCAGCCCCAGCATTTT. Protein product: CAISESELSLYSNQPQHF.